The 2 T cell receptor beta chains in this list originate from one sample, sequenced in a study of blood T cell repertoires in COVID-19. Sequencing used immunoSEQ multiplex PCR; TCRdb keeps in-frame clones, though not all of them. The table has 55,000 to 90,000 clones, roughly 91% seen once; the top ten hold roughly 1.5%. The sample comprised peripheral blood. Source of these receptors: a human donor in a cohort sampled during active COVID-19.

The V gene is TRBV29-1, the J gene TRBJ1-1; D unresolved. This CDR3 is built from 14 residues. Per germline, CDR1 SQVTM and CDR2 ANQGSEA. Deletions cut 7 bases from V and 2 bases from J, with 17 bases between. CDR3 loop: CSAIPGNLNTEAFF. CDR3 nucleotides: TGCAGCGCAATCCCGGGGAATCTAAACACTGAAGCTTTCTTT.

The rearrangement uses TRBV5-4 and TRBJ2-1, with TRBD2 matching over 11 bases. The junction had 4 bases not matched to a gene; V was cut back by 4 bases and J by 4 bases. This CDR3 is built from 15 residues. CDR1 SGHNT and CDR2 YYREEE come from the germline V gene (reference sequence). Written as DNA, the CDR3 is TGTGCCAGCAGCGACGGGACTAGCGGTTACAATGAGCAGTTCTTC. Amino acid sequence: CASSDGTSGYNEQFF. The full variable domain, rest sourced from reference TRBV5-4 and TRBJ2-1, is ETGVTQSPTHLIKTRGQQVTLRCSSQSGHNTVSWYQQALGQGPQFIFQYYREEENGRGNFPPRFSGLQFPNYSSELNVNALELDDSALYLCASSDGTSGYNEQFFGPGTRLTVL.